These 9 T cell receptor beta chains were all obtained from the same sample, sequenced in a study of T-cell memory formation after mild COVID-19. TCRdb redid the calling of the 5' RACE reads with MiXCR, one entry per CDR3 protein. The sample consists of roughly 610,000 distinct CDR3 sequences, 17% of them appearing once. Sequenced material: PBMCs or a T cell subset sorted from them (not recorded which). These receptors all come from an adult woman who had mild COVID-19 (a few samples of this study predate the infection). Cell type and time point are not known.

This clonotype was observed a handful of times. V usage is TRBV7-2 and J usage is TRBJ2-7, with 11 bases fitting TRBD2. The V gene end was trimmed by 1 base and the J gene end by 2 bases; junction bases not matched to a gene: 7. The germline CDR1 and CDR2 sequences are SGHTA and FQGNSA. This CDR3 spans 17 amino acids. CDR3 region: CASSLGTLAGGAYEQYF. The CDR3, as DNA: TGTGCCAGCAGCTTAGGTACCCTAGCGGGAGGTGCCTACGAGCAGTACTTC.

This clonotype was found a few times. This chain joins TRBV6-5 and TRBJ2-7, with TRBD2 matching 9 bases. The CDR3 has 17 amino acids. The junction had 13 bases not matched to a gene; V was cut back by 5 bases and J by 2 bases. CDR1 and CDR2 from the germline V gene are MNHEY and SVGAGI. CDR3 amino acids: CASSPGLAVPSAYEQYF. The CDR3 DNA sequence: TGTGCCAGCAGTCCGGGACTAGCCGTCCCCTCGGCCTACGAGCAGTACTTC.

This clonotype was counted at least ten times. The rearrangement links TRBV6-4 to TRBJ2-3, with 11 positions matching TRBD2. The CDR3 contains 17 residues. Germline V gives CDR1 MRHNA, CDR2 SNTAGT. Unmatched junction bases numbered 3, after V lost 0 bases and J lost 1 base. The CDR3 protein is CASSDSATSGGTDTQYF. Written as DNA, the CDR3 is TGTGCCAGCAGTGACTCCGCGACTAGCGGGGGCACAGATACGCAGTATTTT.

The table lists this clonotype with many counts. V and J are TRBV7-6 and TRBJ2-3; 15 bases align to TRBD2. V trimming: 1 base; J trimming: 5 bases; junction bases outside the gene matches: 4. The CDR3 loop spans 17 amino acids. Germline loops: CDR1 SGHVS, CDR2 FNYEAQ. This chain's CDR3 is CASSLEGLAGGGDTQYF. DNA for the CDR3: TGTGCCAGCAGCTTAGAGGGACTAGCGGGGGGAGGAGATACGCAGTATTTT.

CDR3 loop: CASSLGTGIDQPQHF. The DNA for the CDR3 is TGCGCCAGCAGCTTGGGAACAGGGATCGATCAGCCCCAGCATTTT. The V call is TRBV5-1, the J call TRBJ1-5; D is possibly TRBD1 (6 bases). The CDR3 is made up of 15 amino acids. V lost 0 bases and J 5 bases, leaving 12 bases between the germline ends. Per the germline V gene, CDR1 is SGHRS and CDR2 is YFSETQ.

The chain joins TRBV4-2 to TRBJ2-3; 7 bases match TRBD1. Germline CDR1 reads LGHNA; CDR2 reads YNFKEQ. CDR3 length equals 17 residues. V was pared by 3 bases and J by 2 bases, with 11 bases of the junction left unmatched. CDR3 DNA: TGTGCCAGCAGCCAGCCAGGGGGTGGTCCCTCCACAGATACGCAGTATTTT. Translated: CASSQPGGGPSTDTQYF.

The V gene is TRBV12-3 or TRBV12-4, the J gene TRBJ2-2; 12 bases agree with TRBD2. This CDR3 is built from 15 residues. With 5 bases clipped from V and 5 bases from J, the junction kept 3 bases outside the gene matches. The CDR3 nucleotides read TGTGCCAGCAGTCGGACTAGCGGGGTAACCGGGGAGCTGTTTTTT. This codes for CASSRTSGVTGELFF.

This chain uses TRBV6-6 with TRBJ2-4; 10 bases align to TRBD2. From germline, CDR1 is MNHNY and CDR2 SVGAGI (reference sequence). The ends lost 5 bases at V and 5 bases at J; junction bases unmatched: 9. This CDR3 region has 16 residues. The CDR3 region has the DNA TGTGCCAGCAGTGTGGGGCATAGCGGGAGGCAAAACATTCAGTACTTC. Its protein product is CASSVGHSGRQNIQYF.

Only a few counts were recorded for this clonotype. The chain joins TRBV6-1 to TRBJ2-3; D unresolved. The V end lost 0 bases, the J end lost 4 bases, and 17 bases lay between the germline ends. Germline assignment: CDR1 MNHNS and CDR2 SASEGT. This CDR3 comprises 17 residues. The CDR3 here is CASSEALPGQYPDTQYF. CDR3 sequence (DNA): TGTGCCAGCAGTGAAGCGCTTCCGGGTCAGTACCCAGATACGCAGTATTTT.